These 14 T cell receptor beta chains share one sample of origin, sequenced in a study of shared clonotypes between healthy human individuals. Clones were read by immunoSEQ multiplex PCR, and TCRdb kept only the in-frame ones, dropping some. Of roughly 1,100,000 clones listed, about 75% are singletons. Input material: memory CD4+ T cells sorted from blood. As for subset: CD45RA-negative fraction. These receptors were obtained from a man younger than 35 in good health.

Only one count was recorded for this clone. The rearrangement links TRBV7-8 to TRBJ2-5; D is uncertain. This CDR3 has 14 residues. The germline gives CDR1 SGHVS, CDR2 FQNEAQ. V was pared by 5 bases and J by 3 bases, with 13 bases between. CDR3 in amino acids: CASSRRFREETQYF. The CDR3 DNA follows: TGTGCCAGCAGCCGCAGGTTTCGGGAAGAGACCCAGTACTTC.

This sequence joins TRBV5-4 and TRBJ1-2; 9 bases are shared with TRBD1. After removal of 4 bases from V and 8 bases from J, the junction contained 9 bases not matched to a gene. The CDR3 sequence is 14 residues long. The V gene's germline CDR1 is SGHNT and CDR2 YYREEE (reference sequence). The CDR3 loop reads CASSQGQGESGYTF. In DNA, the CDR3 is TGTGCCAGCAGCCAGGGACAGGGTGAATCAGGCTACACCTTC. Based on the CDR3 plus reference TRBV5-4 and TRBJ1-2, the full variable domain is ETGVTQSPTHLIKTRGQQVTLRCSSQSGHNTVSWYQQALGQGPQFIFQYYREEENGRGNFPPRFSGLQFPNYSSELNVNALELDDSALYLCASSQGQGESGYTFGSGTRLTVV.

The V call is TRBV6-5, the J call TRBJ2-7; 7 bases are shared with TRBD2. Unmatched junction bases numbered 11, after V lost 6 bases and J lost 3 bases. This CDR3 is 15 amino acids long. The germline V gene has CDR1 MNHEY and CDR2 SVGAGI. CDR3 in amino acids: CASRAGTEVVYEQYF. In nucleotides, the CDR3 is TGTGCCAGCAGAGCGGGGACTGAAGTAGTCTACGAGCAGTACTTC.

V usage is TRBV2 and J usage is TRBJ2-7; 8 nucleotides agree with TRBD2. The V gene end was trimmed by 6 bases and the J gene end by 6 bases; junction bases not matched to a gene: 13. The CDR3 covers 15 residues. Per germline, CDR1 SNHLY and CDR2 FYNNEI. The DNA of the CDR3 is TGTGCCAGCAGAACGATAGCGGGACCCGCCCGCGAGCAGTACTTC. Its protein is CASRTIAGPAREQYF.

This clone was observed a handful of times. The chain couples TRBV7-2 to TRBJ2-7; D gene unclear. The germline V gene has CDR1 SGHTA and CDR2 FQGNSA. Trimming removed 1 base at V and 9 bases at J, with 25 bases between. CDR3 length equals 17 residues. Here the CDR3 DNA reads TGTGCCAGCAGCTTAGGGTTTAAGGGTGACGGGTATGGTGGGCAGTACTTC. Protein: CASSLGFKGDGYGGQYF.

CDR3 in DNA: TGTGCCAGCAGTTTCAGGACTAGCGGACCCTACAATGAGCAGTTCTTC. Translated: CASSFRTSGPYNEQFF. The rearrangement uses TRBV6-6 and TRBJ2-1; 10 bases line up with TRBD2. CDR1 and CDR2 from the germline V gene are MNHNY and SVGAGI (reference sequence). V shed 4 bases and J 2 bases; nucleotides not matched to a gene: 5. This CDR3 contains 16 residues.

This chain uses TRBV5-5 with TRBJ2-6; D not resolved. Per germline, CDR1 SGHKS and CDR2 YYEKEE (reference sequence). This CDR3 has 17 amino acids. V was trimmed by 0 bases and J by 0 bases, leaving 10 bases between them. The DNA for the CDR3 is TGTGCCAGCAGCTTGGCCATACGCAGCTCTGGGGCCAACGTCCTGACTTTC. Translation gives CASSLAIRSSGANVLTF.

This clone occurred once. This chain links TRBV12-5 with TRBJ2-3, with D uncertain. Germline CDR1 reads LGHNT; CDR2 reads FRNRAP. Trimming left V 6 bases short and J 2 bases short, with 3 bases between. The CDR3 consists of 11 residues. This chain's CDR3 is CASGATDTQYF. The CDR3 DNA is TGTGCTAGTGGGGCCACAGATACGCAGTATTTT.

The chain combines TRBV10-3 with TRBJ2-1; 9 positions match TRBD1. The V and J ends lost 2 bases and 6 bases, in that order; junction bases with no gene match: 8. CDR1 and CDR2 from the germline V gene are ENHRY and SYGVKD. The length of the CDR3 is 16 residues. As DNA, the CDR3 is TGTGCCATCAGTGAGCCCTCCGGGACAGGGTCCAATGAGCAGTTCTTC. Translating gives CAISEPSGTGSNEQFF.

The V and J genes are TRBV18 and TRBJ2-7; D is ambiguous. CDR1 and CDR2 (germline): KGHSH, LQKENI. Trimming pared 1 base from V and 1 base from J, leaving 23 bases between. This CDR3 spans 19 amino acids. DNA of the CDR3: TGTGCCAGCTCACCACTCTTATGGGCAGCCTGGGAATGGTCCTACGAGCAGTACTTC. It specifies CASSPLLWAAWEWSYEQYF.

The chain combines TRBV5-1 with TRBJ2-5; TRBD2 is a possible D gene (6 bases). CDR3 size: 16 residues. With 3 bases removed from V and 2 bases from J, the gap between germline ends came to 17 bases. The germline V gene encodes CDR1 SGHRS and CDR2 YFSETQ. The CDR3 region has the DNA TGCGCCAGCAGCTCACAGATTACGGGACTTCAAGAGACCCAGTACTTC. Amino acid sequence: CASSSQITGLQETQYF.

The sample holds a few counts of this clone. The rearrangement joins TRBV19 to TRBJ1-6; TRBD1 agrees at 8 bases. With 4 bases clipped from V and 2 bases from J, the junction kept 1 base outside the gene matches. Germline V gene lookup returns CDR1 LNHDA and CDR2 SQIVND (reference sequence). CDR3 length: 15 residues. The CDR3 sequence is CASSTQGAYNSPLHF. CDR3 nucleotides: TGTGCCAGTAGTACACAGGGGGCCTATAATTCACCCCTCCACTTT. The full variable domain, completed using reference TRBV19 and TRBJ1-6, is DGGITQSPKYLFRKEGQNVTLSCEQNLNHDAMYWYRQDPGQGLRLIYYSQIVNDFQKGDIAEGYSVSREKKESFPLTVTSAQKNPTAFYLCASSTQGAYNSPLHFGNGTRLTVT.

The chain carries TRBV7-3 and TRBJ2-7; 8 bases align to TRBD1. Per germline, CDR1 SGHTA and CDR2 FQGTGA. Trimming took 1 base from V and 5 from J; bases not matched to a gene: 10. The CDR3 covers 16 residues. The DNA of the CDR3 is TGTGCCAGCAGCTTAATGAGTGGGTCAGGGGGCCACGAGCAGTACTTC. Translating it yields CASSLMSGSGGHEQYF.

This clone was seen a few times. The gene calls are TRBV19 and TRBJ1-3; D ambiguous. From germline, CDR1 is LNHDA and CDR2 SQIVND (reference sequence). The V and J ends lost 3 bases and 1 base respectively, with 13 bases between them. This CDR3 region has 16 residues. CDR3 region: CASSIDTRISGNTIYF. The CDR3 DNA reads TGTGCCAGTAGTATTGACACAAGAATTTCTGGAAACACCATATATTTT.